Shown below are 20 T cell receptor beta chains from a single sample sequenced in a study of blood T cells in healthy people across ages. The authors ran a second PCR of about 7 to 11 cycles using a sample-barcoded 5' primer and a J-beta primer mix. MiXCR, applied by TCRdb to the 5' RACE reads, yields one record per CDR3 protein. Of about a million distinct CDR3 sequences listed, about 48% are singletons. Sequenced input: blood. The receptors here all came from a man in his thirties or forties in good health.

The CDR3 nucleotides are TGTGCCAGCAGGCCTAGCGGGAGGGCCTACGAGCAGTACTTC. It is translated as CASRPSGRAYEQYF. This chain joins TRBV7-9 and TRBJ2-4; 12 bases line up with TRBD2. TRBJ2-7 matches the DNA end more closely, so the J call is doubtful. The CDR3 contains 14 residues. CDR1 and CDR2 from the germline V gene are SEHNR and FQNEAQ (reference sequence).

For the CDR3, the DNA is TGTGCCAGCAGGTGGGAGCTTGGCGCTGGCTACACCTTC. It is translated as CASRWELGAGYTF. This sequence joins TRBV2 and TRBJ1-2; D not resolved. Germline V gene lookup returns CDR1 SNHLY and CDR2 FYNNEI. V was pared by 6 bases and J by 7 bases, with 15 bases between. This CDR3 contains 13 residues.

The chain employs TRBV4-3 and TRBJ1-1; D is possibly TRBD1 (6 bases). V was shortened by 1 base and J by 6 bases, with 18 bases between the two germline ends. From germline, CDR1 is LGHNA and CDR2 YSLEER. This CDR3 region has 16 residues. CDR3 residues: CASSQALRDTQPEAFF. Written as DNA, the CDR3 is TGCGCCAGCAGCCAAGCTCTCCGGGACACGCAGCCTGAAGCTTTCTTT.

The chain links TRBV28 to TRBJ1-1; 7 nucleotides agree with TRBD1. The CDR3 spans 13 residues. In germline, CDR1 is MDHEN, CDR2 SYDVKM. J was trimmed by 7 bases and V by 6 bases; bases with no gene match: 8. CDR3 region: CASRPQGNLEAFF. Here the CDR3 DNA reads TGTGCCAGCAGGCCACAGGGGAACCTTGAAGCTTTCTTT.

This chain uses TRBV7-9 with TRBJ2-7, with no clear D. This CDR3 has 15 residues. The V end was cut by 1 base, the J end by 3 bases, with 13 bases between. Germline V gene sequence: CDR1 SEHNR, CDR2 FQNEAQ (reference sequence). The chain's CDR3 is CASSLGHLNFYEQYF. The CDR3 DNA reads as TGTGCCAGCAGCTTAGGACACCTTAATTTCTACGAGCAGTACTTC.

The rearrangement links TRBV6-5 to TRBJ2-7, with D hard to call. Germline-derived CDR1 and CDR2 are MNHEY and SVGAGI. Trimming shortened V by 6 bases and J by 5 bases, and 20 bases separated the two germline ends. The CDR3 is 15 amino acids. CDR3 DNA: TGTGCCAGCAGGTCGAGTCACAAGGGTACCCACGAGCAGTACTTC. This translates into CASRSSHKGTHEQYF.

V usage is TRBV28 and J usage is TRBJ2-5; D might be TRBD1 (6 bases). Trimming stripped 6 bases from V and 2 bases from J, with 10 bases between. The CDR3 is made up of 13 amino acids. Germline CDR1 reads MDHEN; CDR2 reads SYDVKM. The chain's CDR3 is CASRGARQETQYF. The CDR3, as DNA: TGTGCCAGCAGGGGGGCACGTCAAGAGACCCAGTACTTC.

The rearrangement uses TRBV7-9 and TRBJ1-2; D possibly corresponds to TRBD1 (6 bases). Deletions cut 4 bases from V and 8 bases from J, with 20 bases between. The CDR3 sequence is 15 residues long. Germline assignment: CDR1 SEHNR and CDR2 FQNEAQ (reference sequence). Written as DNA, the CDR3 is TGTGCCAGCAGCTCCGAAGCCCAAGGGCAGGGGGGCTACACCTTC. Translation gives CASSSEAQGQGGYTF.

The chain combines TRBV7-9 with TRBJ2-7; D perhaps matches TRBD1 (7 bases). The germline V and J ends were trimmed by 5 bases and 2 bases, with 16 bases remaining between them. The CDR3 has 15 amino acids. Germline values: CDR1 SEHNR, CDR2 FQNEAQ (reference sequence). CDR3 in amino acids: CASSPGGLTPYEQYF. Here the CDR3 DNA reads TGTGCCAGCAGCCCAGGGGGGCTTACCCCCTACGAGCAGTACTTC.

The chain couples TRBV6-1 to TRBJ2-6, with TRBD1 as a possible D gene (6 bases). The V gene lost 7 bases and the J gene lost 0 bases, with 19 bases spanning the gap. CDR1 and CDR2 (germline): MNHNS, SASEGT. The CDR3 has 18 residues. The CDR3 DNA is TGTGCCAGCATCCCGGACGGCAGGGGCATCTCTGGGGCCAACGTCCTGACTTTC. It is translated as CASIPDGRGISGANVLTF.

There are a few counts of this clonotype. V usage is TRBV7-9 and J usage is TRBJ2-3; no firm D call. The CDR3 is 14 residues long. Germline CDR1 is SEHNR and CDR2 is FQNEAQ (reference sequence). V was trimmed by 0 bases and J by 2 bases, leaving 6 bases between them. Here the CDR3 DNA reads TGTGCCAGCAGCTTAGCCGAATTCACAGATACGCAGTATTTT. Protein product: CASSLAEFTDTQYF.

The chain combines TRBV11-2 with TRBJ2-3; 7 bases map to TRBD2. Unmatched junction bases numbered 11, after V lost 6 bases and J lost 2 bases. The CDR3 covers 16 residues. Germline V lookup: CDR1 SGHAT, CDR2 FQNNGV. Here the CDR3 DNA reads TGTGCCAGCAGGAATGGGGCTAGCGGAGACACAGATACGCAGTATTTT. As protein: CASRNGASGDTDTQYF.

This sequence joins TRBV25-1 and TRBJ2-5, with 8 positions matching TRBD1. The trim removed 1 base at V and 5 bases at J, leaving 6 bases unmatched. This CDR3 has 15 amino acids. Germline loops: CDR1 MGHDK, CDR2 SYGVNS. The CDR3 reads CASSEWSDRVETQYF. The CDR3 coding sequence is TGTGCCAGCAGTGAATGGTCGGACAGGGTCGAGACCCAGTACTTC.

This rearrangement joins TRBV4-1 to TRBJ2-5, with D perhaps assigned TRBD1 or TRBD2 (6 bases each). Deletions cut 0 bases from V and 5 bases from J, with 22 bases between. Germline V gene data show CDR1 as MGHRA and CDR2 as YSYEKL. The CDR3 is made up of 18 amino acids. CDR3 amino acids: CASSQDNPRTSQGETQYF. The CDR3 DNA reads as TGCGCCAGCAGCCAAGATAACCCACGTACTAGCCAGGGGGAGACCCAGTACTTC.

This sequence joins TRBV7-8 and TRBJ2-7; weak D call: TRBD2 (5 bases). The V gene lost 1 base and the J gene lost 0 bases, with 13 bases spanning the gap. This CDR3 spans 16 amino acids. CDR1 is SGHVS, CDR2 FQNEAQ, per germline. The CDR3 here is CASSLEVWTDSYEQYF. The DNA of the CDR3 is TGTGCCAGCAGCTTAGAGGTTTGGACTGACTCCTACGAGCAGTACTTC.

This clonotype was found a few times. The chain couples TRBV6-6 to TRBJ1-2; D uncertain. CDR1 and CDR2 (germline): MNHNY, SVGAGI (reference sequence). The V end lost 6 bases, the J end lost 2 bases, and 10 bases lay between the germline ends. The CDR3 has 13 residues. The CDR3 nucleotides read TGTGCCAGCAGCCCGTCGGTCAACTATGGCTACACCTTC. Amino acid sequence: CASSPSVNYGYTF.

This clonotype was detected many times. This CDR3 reads CASSLNRVGLAKNIQYF. CDR3 DNA sequence: TGTGCCAGCAGTTTAAACAGGGTTGGACTAGCCAAAAACATTCAGTACTTC. The genes are TRBV12-3 or TRBV12-4 and TRBJ2-4; D is possibly TRBD1 (6 bases). The CDR3 totals 17 residues. V was pared by 2 bases and J by 0 bases, with 14 bases between.

A few counts support this clonotype. The V gene is TRBV6-2 or TRBV6-3, the J gene TRBJ2-2; 7 bases line up with TRBD2. This CDR3 has 15 amino acids. V lost 4 bases, J lost 3 bases, and 5 bases stayed unmatched. Germline values: CDR1 MNHEY, CDR2 SVGEGT. CDR3 coding DNA: TGTGCCAGCAGTTCCCTAGCGGCTCACACCGGGGAGCTGTTTTTT. Its translation is CASSSLAAHTGELFF.

This chain connects TRBV7-9 to TRBJ1-1; D remains unclear. Germline V CDR1 and CDR2: SEHNR, FQNEAQ (reference sequence). The CDR3 runs to 14 residues. The V and J ends lost 3 bases and 1 base respectively, with 9 bases between them. In nucleotides, the CDR3 is TGTGCCAGCAGCTTTGGTCGGCAGAACACTGAAGCTTTCTTT. Protein: CASSFGRQNTEAFF.

This clonotype was recorded many times. The chain is built from TRBV18 and TRBJ2-7; D might be TRBD1 or TRBD2, each matching 5 bases. CDR3 length equals 15 residues. Germline CDR1 KGHSH, CDR2 LQKENI. V was trimmed by 3 bases and J by 0 bases, leaving 12 bases between them. The DNA for the CDR3 is TGTGCCAGCTCACCCTCCGCAGGGAGCTCCTACGAGCAGTACTTC. Translated, it gives CASSPSAGSSYEQYF. The full variable domain, its missing parts supplied by reference TRBV18 and TRBJ2-7, is NAGVMQNPRHLVRRRGQEARLRCSPMKGHSHVYWYRQLPEEGLKFMVYLQKENIIDESGMPKERFSAEFPKEGPSILRIQQVVRGDSAAYFCASSPSAGSSYEQYFGPGTRLTVT.